This T cell receptor (beta chain) was captured in a study of shared clonotypes between healthy human individuals. The protocol was immunoSEQ multiplex PCR, while the TCRdb copy is restricted to in-frame clones and leaves out a portion. This table holds some 900,000 clones, approximately 80% found once. The germline CDR1 and CDR2 sequences are LNHNV and YYDKDF (reference sequence). This CDR3 comprises 15 residues. V was trimmed by 0 bases and J by 2 bases, leaving 9 bases between them. V is TRBV15 and J is TRBJ2-3; D is unresolved. The sequence was collected from a man aged 18-30 years in good health. Sequenced sample: memory CD4+ T cells sorted from blood. Subset here: CD45RA-negative fraction. CDR3 DNA: TGTGCCACCAGCAGAGATGGTTTGGACACAGATACGCAGTATTTT. It specifies CATSRDGLDTDTQYF.